Reported below is one TCR beta chain. What it binds is not known. The V end was cut by 1 base, the J end by 11 bases, with 17 bases between. The CDR3 extends over 14 amino acids. This entry belongs to a study of T-cell memory formation after mild COVID-19. Study context: For the most part, TCR clusters were specific to one donor.

MiXCR was run by TCRdb on the 5' RACE reads, yielding one entry per CDR3 protein. This table has 470,000 or so distinct CDR3 sequences, 15% to 20% appearing once. Findings and caveats of the study: Cross-reactive memory appears to have joined, as suggested by some responding clones showing up in pre-infection memory. Chiefly within CM and EM were the contracting CD4+ clones; CD8+ ones were within EMRA. CD4+ bias marked clones expanding day 15 to 37, unlike balanced contracting clones.

The sample taken for sequencing was PBMCs or a T cell subset sorted from them (not recorded which). The TCR originated in an adult woman who had mild COVID-19 (a few samples of this study predate the infection). Cell type and time point are not known. This chain uses TRBV12-3 or TRBV12-4 with TRBJ2-5, with D possibly TRBD1 on 6 matching bases. CDR3 protein: CASSLGFGQGPQYF. The CDR3 region has the DNA TGTGCCAGCAGTTTAGGTTTCGGCCAGGGGCCGCAGTACTTC.